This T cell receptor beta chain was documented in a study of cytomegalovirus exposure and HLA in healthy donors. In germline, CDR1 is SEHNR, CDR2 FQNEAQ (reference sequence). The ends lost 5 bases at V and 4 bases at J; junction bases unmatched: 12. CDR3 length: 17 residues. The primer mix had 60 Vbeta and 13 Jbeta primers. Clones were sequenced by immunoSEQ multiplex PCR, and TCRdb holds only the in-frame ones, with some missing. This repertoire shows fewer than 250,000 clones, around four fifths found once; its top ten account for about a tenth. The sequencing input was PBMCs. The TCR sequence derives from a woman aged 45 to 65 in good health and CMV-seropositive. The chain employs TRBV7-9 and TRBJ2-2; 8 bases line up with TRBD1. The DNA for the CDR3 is TGTGCCAGCAGCCCACTACTCCGACAGGGGCGCACCGGGGAGCTGTTTTTT. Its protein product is CASSPLLRQGRTGELFF.